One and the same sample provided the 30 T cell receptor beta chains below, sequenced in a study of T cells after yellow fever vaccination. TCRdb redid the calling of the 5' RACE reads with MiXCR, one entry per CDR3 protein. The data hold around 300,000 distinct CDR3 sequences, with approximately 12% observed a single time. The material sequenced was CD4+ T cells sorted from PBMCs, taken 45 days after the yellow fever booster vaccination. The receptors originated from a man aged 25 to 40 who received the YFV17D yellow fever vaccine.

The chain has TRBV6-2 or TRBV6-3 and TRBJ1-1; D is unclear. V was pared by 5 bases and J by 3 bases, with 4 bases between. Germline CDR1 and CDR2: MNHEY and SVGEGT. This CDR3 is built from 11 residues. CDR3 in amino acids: CASSHYTEAFF. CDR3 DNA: TGTGCCAGCAGTCATTACACTGAAGCTTTCTTT.

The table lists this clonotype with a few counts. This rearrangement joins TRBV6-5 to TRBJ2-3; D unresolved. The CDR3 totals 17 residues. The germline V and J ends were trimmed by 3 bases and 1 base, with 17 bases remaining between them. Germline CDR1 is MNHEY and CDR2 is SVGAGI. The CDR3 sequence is CASSYSIGVSGTDTQYF. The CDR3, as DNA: TGTGCCAGCAGTTATTCTATTGGGGTGTCAGGCACAGATACGCAGTATTTT.

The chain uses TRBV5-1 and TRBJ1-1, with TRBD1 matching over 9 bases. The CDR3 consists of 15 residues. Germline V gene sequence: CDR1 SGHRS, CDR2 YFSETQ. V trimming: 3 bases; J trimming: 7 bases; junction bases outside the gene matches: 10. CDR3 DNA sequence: TGCGCCAGCAGCTCGACGCATTGGACAGGGGTTGAAGCTTTCTTT. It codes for CASSSTHWTGVEAFF.

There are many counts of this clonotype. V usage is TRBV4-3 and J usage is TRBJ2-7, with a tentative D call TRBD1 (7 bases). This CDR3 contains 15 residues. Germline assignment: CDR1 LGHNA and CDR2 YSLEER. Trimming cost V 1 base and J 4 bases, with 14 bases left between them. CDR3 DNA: TGCGCCAGCAGCCAAGCTCCCCAGGGGGGATACGAGCAGTACTTC. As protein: CASSQAPQGGYEQYF.

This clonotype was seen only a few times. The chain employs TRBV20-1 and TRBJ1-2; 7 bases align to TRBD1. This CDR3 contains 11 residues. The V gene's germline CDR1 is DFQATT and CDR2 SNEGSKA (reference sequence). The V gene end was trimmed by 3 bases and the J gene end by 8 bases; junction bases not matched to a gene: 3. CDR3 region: CSASRQGGYTF. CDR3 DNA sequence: TGCAGTGCTAGTCGACAGGGAGGCTACACCTTC.

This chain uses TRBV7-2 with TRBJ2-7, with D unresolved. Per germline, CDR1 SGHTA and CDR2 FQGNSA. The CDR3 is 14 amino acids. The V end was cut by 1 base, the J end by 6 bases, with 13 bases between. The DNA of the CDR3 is TGTGCCAGCAGCTTAGGCACGGCTGGGGTCGAGCAGTACTTC. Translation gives CASSLGTAGVEQYF.

CDR3 sequence reads: CSVNSGGRDEQFF. CDR3 DNA: TGCAGCGTCAACTCAGGGGGCCGGGATGAGCAGTTCTTC. J is TRBJ2-1 and V is TRBV29-1; 8 bases match TRBD1. Germline CDR1 is SQVTM and CDR2 is ANQGSEA. V lost 6 bases and J lost 8; bases outside the gene matches: 9. The CDR3 runs to 13 residues.

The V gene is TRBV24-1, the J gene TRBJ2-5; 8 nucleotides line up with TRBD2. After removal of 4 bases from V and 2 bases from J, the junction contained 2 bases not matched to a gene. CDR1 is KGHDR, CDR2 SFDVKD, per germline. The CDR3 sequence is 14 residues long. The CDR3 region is CATSEPSGQETQYF. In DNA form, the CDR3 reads TGTGCCACCAGTGAGCCTAGCGGGCAAGAGACCCAGTACTTC.

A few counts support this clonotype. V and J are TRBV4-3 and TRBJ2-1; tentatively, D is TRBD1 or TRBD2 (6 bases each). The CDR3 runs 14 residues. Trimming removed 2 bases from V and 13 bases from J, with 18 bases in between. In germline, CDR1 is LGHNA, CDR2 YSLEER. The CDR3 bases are TGCGCCAGCAGCCAAACGGCGGGGAACAGGGTACAGTTCTTC. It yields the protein CASSQTAGNRVQFF.

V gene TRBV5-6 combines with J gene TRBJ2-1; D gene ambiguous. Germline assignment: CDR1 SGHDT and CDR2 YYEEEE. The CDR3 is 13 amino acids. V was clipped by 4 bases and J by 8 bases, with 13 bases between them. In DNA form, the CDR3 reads TGTGCCAGCAGCCCGGGTCTCCTCTATGAGCAGTTCTTC. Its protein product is CASSPGLLYEQFF.

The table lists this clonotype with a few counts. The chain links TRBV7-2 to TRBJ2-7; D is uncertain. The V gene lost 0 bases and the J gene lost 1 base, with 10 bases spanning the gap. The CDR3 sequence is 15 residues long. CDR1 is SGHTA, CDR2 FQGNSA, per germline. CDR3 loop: CASSLAGLGSYEQYF. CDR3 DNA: TGTGCCAGCAGCTTAGCAGGGCTGGGTTCCTACGAGCAGTACTTC.

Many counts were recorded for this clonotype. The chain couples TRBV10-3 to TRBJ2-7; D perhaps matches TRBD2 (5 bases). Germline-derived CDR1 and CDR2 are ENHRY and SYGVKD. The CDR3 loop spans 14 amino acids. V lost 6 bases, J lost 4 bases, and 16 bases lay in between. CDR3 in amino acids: CAISRMTGWYEQYF. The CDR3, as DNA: TGTGCCATCAGCCGCATGACGGGATGGTACGAGCAGTACTTC.

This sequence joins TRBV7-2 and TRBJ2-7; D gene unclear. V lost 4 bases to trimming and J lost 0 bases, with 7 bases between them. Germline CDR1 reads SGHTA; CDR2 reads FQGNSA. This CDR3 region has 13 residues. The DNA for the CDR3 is TGTGCCAGCAGCTCCTCCCACTCCTACGAGCAGTACTTC. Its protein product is CASSSSHSYEQYF.

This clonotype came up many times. CDR3 coding DNA: TGTGCCACCAGCAGCCCAGAGGAGGGACTAGCGTTCAACAATGAGCAGTTCTTC. It encodes CATSSPEEGLAFNNEQFF. The V call is TRBV15, the J call TRBJ2-1, with TRBD2 matching over 10 bases. Germline loops: CDR1 LNHNV, CDR2 YYDKDF (reference sequence). The CDR3 has 18 amino acids. V dropped 3 bases and J dropped 5; count of bases not matched to a gene: 13.

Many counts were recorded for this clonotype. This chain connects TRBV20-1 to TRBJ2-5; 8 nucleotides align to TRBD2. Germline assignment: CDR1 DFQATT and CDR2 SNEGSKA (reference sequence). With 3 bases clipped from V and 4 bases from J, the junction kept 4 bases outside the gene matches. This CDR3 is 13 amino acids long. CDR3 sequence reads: CSASGRARETQYF. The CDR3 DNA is TGCAGTGCTAGCGGGAGGGCCCGAGAGACCCAGTACTTC.

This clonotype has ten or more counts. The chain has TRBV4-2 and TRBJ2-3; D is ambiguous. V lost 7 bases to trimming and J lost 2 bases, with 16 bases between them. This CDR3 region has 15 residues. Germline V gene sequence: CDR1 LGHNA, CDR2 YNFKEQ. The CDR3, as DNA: TGTGCCAGCACCCCGTCGGAGTTGGACACAGATACGCAGTATTTT. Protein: CASTPSELDTDTQYF.

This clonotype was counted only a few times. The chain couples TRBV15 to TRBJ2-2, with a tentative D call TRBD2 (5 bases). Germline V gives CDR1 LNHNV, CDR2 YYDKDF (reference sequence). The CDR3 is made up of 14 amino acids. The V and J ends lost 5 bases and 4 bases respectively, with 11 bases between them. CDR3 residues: CATSFEAGTGELFF. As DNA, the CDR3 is TGTGCCACCAGCTTCGAGGCGGGCACCGGGGAGCTGTTTTTT.

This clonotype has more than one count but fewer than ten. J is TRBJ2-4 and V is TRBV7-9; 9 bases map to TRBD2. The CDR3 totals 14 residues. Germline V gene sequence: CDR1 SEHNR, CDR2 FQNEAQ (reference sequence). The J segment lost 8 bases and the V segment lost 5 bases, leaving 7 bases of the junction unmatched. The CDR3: CASSPFSGSDIQYF. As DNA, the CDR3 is TGTGCCAGCAGCCCCTTTAGCGGGAGTGACATTCAGTACTTC.

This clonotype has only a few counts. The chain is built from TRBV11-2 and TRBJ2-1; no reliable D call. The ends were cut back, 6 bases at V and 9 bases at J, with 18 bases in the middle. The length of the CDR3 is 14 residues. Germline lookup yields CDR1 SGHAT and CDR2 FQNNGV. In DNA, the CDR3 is TGTGCCAGCAGTCTTGGTCCGGCGAGTGGTGAGCAGTTCTTC. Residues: CASSLGPASGEQFF.

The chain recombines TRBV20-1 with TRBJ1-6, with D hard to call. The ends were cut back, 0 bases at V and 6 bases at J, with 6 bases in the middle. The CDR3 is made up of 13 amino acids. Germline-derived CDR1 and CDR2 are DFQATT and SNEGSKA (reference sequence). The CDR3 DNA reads TGCAGTGCTAGAGAAGGGCTTAATTCACCCCTCCACTTT. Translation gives CSAREGLNSPLHF.

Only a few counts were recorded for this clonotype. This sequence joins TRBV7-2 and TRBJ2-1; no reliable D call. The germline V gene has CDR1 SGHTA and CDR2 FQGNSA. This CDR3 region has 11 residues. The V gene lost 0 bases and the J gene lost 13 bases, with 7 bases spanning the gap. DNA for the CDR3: TGTGCCAGCAGCTTAGCGGATACACAGTTCTTC. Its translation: CASSLADTQFF.

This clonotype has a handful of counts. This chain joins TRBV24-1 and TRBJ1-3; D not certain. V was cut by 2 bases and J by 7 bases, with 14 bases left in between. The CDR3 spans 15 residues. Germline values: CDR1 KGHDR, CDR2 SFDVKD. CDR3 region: CATSDSPAHGNTIYF. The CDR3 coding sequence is TGTGCCACCAGTGATTCTCCGGCTCACGGGAACACCATATATTTT.

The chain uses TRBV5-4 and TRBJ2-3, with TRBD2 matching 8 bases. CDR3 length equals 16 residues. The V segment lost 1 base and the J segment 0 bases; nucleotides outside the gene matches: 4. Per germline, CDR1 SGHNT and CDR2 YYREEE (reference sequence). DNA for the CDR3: TGTGCCAGCAGCTTGAGGGTAGCGGGGAGCACAGATACGCAGTATTTT. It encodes CASSLRVAGSTDTQYF.

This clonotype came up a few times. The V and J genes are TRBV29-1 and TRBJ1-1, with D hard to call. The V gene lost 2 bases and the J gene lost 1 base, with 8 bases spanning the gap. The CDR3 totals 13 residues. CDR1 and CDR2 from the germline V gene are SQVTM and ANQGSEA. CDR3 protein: CSVELSGNTEAFF. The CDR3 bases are TGCAGCGTTGAATTATCCGGGAACACTGAAGCTTTCTTT.

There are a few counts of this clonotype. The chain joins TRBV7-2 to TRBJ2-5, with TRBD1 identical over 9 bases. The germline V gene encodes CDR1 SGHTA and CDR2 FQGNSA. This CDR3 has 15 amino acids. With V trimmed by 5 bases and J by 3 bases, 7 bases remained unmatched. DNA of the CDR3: TGTGCCAGCAGCACATCCGGGACAGGGAAAGAGACCCAGTACTTC. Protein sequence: CASSTSGTGKETQYF.

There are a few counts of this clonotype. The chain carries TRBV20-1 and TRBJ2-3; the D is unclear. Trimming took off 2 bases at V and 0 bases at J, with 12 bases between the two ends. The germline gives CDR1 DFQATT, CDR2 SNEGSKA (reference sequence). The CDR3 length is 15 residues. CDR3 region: CSARNPLTSTDTQYF. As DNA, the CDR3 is TGCAGTGCTAGAAACCCCTTGACTAGCACAGATACGCAGTATTTT.

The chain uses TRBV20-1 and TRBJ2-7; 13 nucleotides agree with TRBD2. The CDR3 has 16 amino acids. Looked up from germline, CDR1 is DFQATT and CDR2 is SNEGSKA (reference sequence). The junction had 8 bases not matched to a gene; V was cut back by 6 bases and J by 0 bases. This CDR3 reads CSATGLAGLGSYEQYF. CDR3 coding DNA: TGCAGTGCAACGGGACTAGCGGGATTGGGCTCCTACGAGCAGTACTTC.

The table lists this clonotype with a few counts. For the CDR3, the DNA is TGTGCCACCAGTGATTTGGTCCGAGAAAGGGATGAGCAGTTCTTC. Encoded protein: CATSDLVRERDEQFF. The V call is TRBV24-1, the J call TRBJ2-1; D unclear. The CDR3 runs to 15 residues. In germline, CDR1 is KGHDR, CDR2 SFDVKD. V dropped 0 bases and J dropped 8 bases, with 13 bases sitting between them.

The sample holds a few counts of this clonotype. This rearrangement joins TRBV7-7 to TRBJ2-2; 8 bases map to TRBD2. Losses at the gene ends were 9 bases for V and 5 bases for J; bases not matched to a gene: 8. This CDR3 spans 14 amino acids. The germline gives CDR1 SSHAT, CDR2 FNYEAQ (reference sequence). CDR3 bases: TGTGCCAGTGGCCCTAGCGGGTTAACCGGGGAGCTGTTTTTT. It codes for CASGPSGLTGELFF.

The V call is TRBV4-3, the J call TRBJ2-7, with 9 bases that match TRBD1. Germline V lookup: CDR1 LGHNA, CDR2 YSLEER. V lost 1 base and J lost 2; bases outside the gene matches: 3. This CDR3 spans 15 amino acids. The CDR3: CASSQGWTGAYEQYF. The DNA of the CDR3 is TGCGCCAGCAGCCAAGGCTGGACAGGGGCCTACGAGCAGTACTTC.